The TCR beta chain described here comes from a study of cytomegalovirus exposure and HLA in healthy donors. General study results and limits: The dataset shows that most TCR sequences were rare, while some public TCRs occurred in many donors. Sequencing likely generated an artifact that appeared as a cluster of highly shared sequence variants. It was reported that the classifier diagnosed cytomegalovirus status with high specificity and sensitivity in both the original and validation cohorts.

In the PCR, 60 Vbeta and 13 Jbeta primers were used. Libraries were prepared by immunoSEQ multiplex PCR; TCRdb keeps only in-frame clonotypes and omits some of them. The sample includes roughly 180,000 clones, 70% to 90% of them seen just once. In its sample, this clone was seen once. The antigen is unknown. Germline V gene sequence: CDR1 SEHNR, CDR2 FQNEAQ (reference sequence). With 4 bases clipped from V and 2 bases from J, the junction kept 6 bases outside the gene matches. The CDR3 sequence is 15 residues long. Sequencing was carried out using PBMCs. V is TRBV7-9 and J is TRBJ2-3, with 7 bases lining up with TRBD1. This TCR was recovered from a woman between 18 and 30 years old in good health and CMV-seropositive. CDR3 amino acids: CASSSRDRDTDTQYF. In nucleotides, the CDR3 is TGTGCCAGCAGCTCAAGGGACAGAGACACAGATACGCAGTATTTT.